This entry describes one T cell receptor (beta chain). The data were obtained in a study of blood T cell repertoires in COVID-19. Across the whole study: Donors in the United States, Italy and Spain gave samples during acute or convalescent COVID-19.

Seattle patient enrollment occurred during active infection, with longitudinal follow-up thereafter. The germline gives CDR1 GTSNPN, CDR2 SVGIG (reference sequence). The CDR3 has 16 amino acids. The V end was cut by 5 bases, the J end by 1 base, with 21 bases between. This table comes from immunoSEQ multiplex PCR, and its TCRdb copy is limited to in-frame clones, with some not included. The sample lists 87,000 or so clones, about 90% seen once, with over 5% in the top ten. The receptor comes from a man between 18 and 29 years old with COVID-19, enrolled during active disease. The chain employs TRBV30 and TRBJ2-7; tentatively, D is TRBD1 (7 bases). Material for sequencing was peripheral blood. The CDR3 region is CAWGAPPAGGSYEQYF. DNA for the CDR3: TGTGCCTGGGGGGCCCCTCCGGCAGGGGGGTCCTACGAGCAGTACTTC. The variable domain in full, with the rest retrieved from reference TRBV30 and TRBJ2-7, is SQTIHQWPATLVQPVGSPLSLECTVEGTSNPNLYWYRQAAGRGLQLLFYSVGIGQISSEVPQNLSASRPQDRQFILSSKKLLLSDSGFYLCAWGAPPAGGSYEQYFGPGTRLTVT.